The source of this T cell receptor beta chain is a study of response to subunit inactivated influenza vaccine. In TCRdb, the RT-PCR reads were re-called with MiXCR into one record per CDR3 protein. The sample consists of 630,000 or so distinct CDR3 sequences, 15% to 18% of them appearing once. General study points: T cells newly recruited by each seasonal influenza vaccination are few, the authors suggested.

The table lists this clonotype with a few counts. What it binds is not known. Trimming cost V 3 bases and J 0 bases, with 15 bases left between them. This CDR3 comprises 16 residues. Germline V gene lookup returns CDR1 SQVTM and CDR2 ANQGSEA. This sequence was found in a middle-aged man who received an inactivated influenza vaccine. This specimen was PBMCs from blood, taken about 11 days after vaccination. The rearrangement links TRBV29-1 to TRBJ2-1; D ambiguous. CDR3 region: CSVDGRRNSSYNEQFF. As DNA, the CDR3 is TGCAGCGTTGACGGGCGCCGTAATAGCTCCTACAATGAGCAGTTCTTC.